These 28 T cell receptor beta chains came from one sample sequenced in a study of shared clonotypes between healthy human individuals. Here immunoSEQ multiplex PCR was the method, and the copy in TCRdb shows in-frame clones only, minus some. Here the sample spans over 2,000,000 clones, 93% being singletons. Naive CD8 cells lacked CD45RO and underwent positive selection for CCR7, leaving out terminally differentiated effector memory CD45RA+ cells. The material sequenced was naive CD8+ T cells from PBMCs. The receptors come from a young man in good health. Some clones in this sample may be carry-over from other donors' samples.

The chain has TRBV6-1 and TRBJ2-7; D may be TRBD1 (5 bases). CDR1 is MNHNS and CDR2 is SASEGT in the germline V gene. Trimming pared 2 bases from V and 4 bases from J, leaving 15 bases between. CDR3 length: 15 residues. This chain's CDR3 is CASSEILDRYYEQYF. The CDR3 nucleotides are TGTGCCAGCAGTGAAATTCTAGACAGATATTACGAGCAGTACTTC.

This chain uses TRBV14 with TRBJ2-4; D perhaps matches TRBD1 (6 bases). The CDR3 is 20 residues long. With 1 base removed from V and 3 bases from J, the gap between germline ends came to 25 bases. Per the germline V gene, CDR1 is SGHDN and CDR2 is FVKESK. CDR3 sequence (DNA): TGTGCCAGCAGCCAAGTCCGGACAGACCTTACCCATGGGGGCAAAAACATTCAGTACTTC. This translates into CASSQVRTDLTHGGKNIQYF.

V is TRBV2 and J is TRBJ2-7, with 8 bases fitting TRBD2. The CDR3 spans 13 residues. Per germline, CDR1 SNHLY and CDR2 FYNNEI. V gave up 7 bases and J gave up 2 bases; unmatched junction bases: 4. This CDR3 reads CASNGGDTYEQYF. CDR3 DNA: TGTGCCAGCAACGGGGGGGACACCTACGAGCAGTACTTC.

The V call is TRBV28, the J call TRBJ2-2, with 12 nucleotides matching TRBD2. From germline, CDR1 is MDHEN and CDR2 SYDVKM. This CDR3 contains 15 residues. J gave up 7 bases and V 3 bases, and 3 bases lay outside the gene matches. The CDR3 nucleotides are TGTGCCAGCAGTTTCGGACTAGCGGGACTCGGGGAGCTGTTTTTT. Its translation is CASSFGLAGLGELFF.

V is TRBV27 and J is TRBJ2-7; tentatively, D is TRBD1 (5 bases). CDR3 length: 15 residues. With 5 bases removed from V and 4 bases from J, the gap between germline ends came to 18 bases. CDR1 and CDR2 from the germline V gene are MNHEY and SMNVEV (reference sequence). The CDR3 protein is CASSPRAGIGYEQYF. CDR3 bases: TGTGCCAGCAGTCCCCGGGCAGGGATAGGGTACGAGCAGTACTTC.

The chain has TRBV27 and TRBJ2-1; possible D gene TRBD2, 6 bases. With 2 bases removed from V and 6 bases from J, the gap between germline ends came to 14 bases. Germline lookup yields CDR1 MNHEY and CDR2 SMNVEV (reference sequence). This CDR3 has 15 residues. In DNA form, the CDR3 reads TGTGCCAGCAGTTTACTTTCCGGGAGTCGCAATGAGCAGTTCTTC. Protein: CASSLLSGSRNEQFF.

J is TRBJ1-5 and V is TRBV7-8; D call uncertain. This CDR3 spans 12 amino acids. The V gene lost 0 bases and the J gene lost 9 bases, with 6 bases spanning the gap. Per the germline V gene, CDR1 is SGHVS and CDR2 is FQNEAQ. The CDR3 DNA reads TGTGCCAGCAGCTTAGCTGGTTGGCCCCAGCATTTT. Translated, it gives CASSLAGWPQHF.

This clone showed up just once. The chain is built from TRBV5-6 and TRBJ2-7, with D hard to call. Deletions cut 0 bases from V and 2 bases from J, with 9 bases between. The CDR3 length is 14 residues. CDR1 is SGHDT, CDR2 YYEEEE, per germline. The CDR3 region is CASSLAPNPYEQYF. The DNA for the CDR3 is TGTGCCAGCAGCTTGGCCCCGAACCCCTACGAGCAGTACTTC.

The rearrangement links TRBV7-9 to TRBJ2-2, with 7 bases identical to TRBD1. The germline V gene encodes CDR1 SEHNR and CDR2 FQNEAQ (reference sequence). J gave up 3 bases and V 3 bases, and 1 base lay outside the gene matches. The CDR3 has 14 amino acids. As DNA, the CDR3 is TGTGCCAGCAGCTTCGACAGGGACACCGGGGAGCTGTTTTTT. This encodes CASSFDRDTGELFF.

V and J are TRBV27 and TRBJ2-7, with TRBD1 matching over 9 bases. In germline, CDR1 is MNHEY, CDR2 SMNVEV (reference sequence). The CDR3 consists of 14 residues. Germline trimming cut 6 bases from V and 6 bases from J; bases unmatched to any gene: 9. The CDR3 region is CASRVGTGISEQYF. The CDR3 nucleotides are TGTGCCAGCAGAGTGGGGACAGGGATTTCCGAGCAGTACTTC.

The chain couples TRBV6-5 to TRBJ1-1; D is possibly TRBD1 (5 bases). The CDR3 sequence is 15 residues long. Trimming removed 5 bases at V and 2 bases at J, with 15 bases between. CDR1 is MNHEY, CDR2 SVGAGI, per germline. The CDR3 protein is CASSPDAGINTEAFF. The DNA of the CDR3 is TGTGCCAGCAGTCCCGACGCAGGGATAAACACTGAAGCTTTCTTT.

The V gene is TRBV9, the J gene TRBJ1-1, with no clear D. This CDR3 has 14 amino acids. Trimming removed 0 bases from V and 6 bases from J, with 12 bases in between. Per the germline V gene, CDR1 is SGDLS and CDR2 is YYNGEE. DNA of the CDR3: TGTGCCAGCAGCGTAGAAGGGAATCGCGCTGAAGCTTTCTTT. Amino acid sequence: CASSVEGNRAEAFF.

The J gene is TRBJ2-5, the V gene TRBV4-3; D call uncertain. Germline V gene sequence: CDR1 LGHNA, CDR2 YSLEER. The CDR3 length is 15 residues. Trimming left V 0 bases short and J 5 bases short, with 13 bases between. CDR3 in DNA: TGCGCCAGCAGCCAAGATCAAGACGAGGCGGAGACCCAGTACTTC. It encodes CASSQDQDEAETQYF.

The chain uses TRBV7-6 and TRBJ2-7; 11 bases align to TRBD2. The trim removed 7 bases at V and 4 bases at J, leaving 9 bases unmatched. Germline CDR1 SGHVS, CDR2 FNYEAQ. CDR3 length: 15 residues. The CDR3: CASTVAGGPWYEQYF. CDR3 nucleotide sequence: TGTGCCAGCACCGTAGCGGGAGGGCCCTGGTACGAGCAGTACTTC. Looking up the rest from reference TRBV7-6 and TRBJ2-7 gives the full variable domain: GAGVSQSPRYKVTKRGQDVALRCDPISGHVSLYWYRQALGQGPEFLTYFNYEAQQDKSGLPNDRFSAERPEGSISTLTIQRTEQRDSAMYRCASTVAGGPWYEQYFGPGTRLTVT.

This sequence joins TRBV27 and TRBJ1-4; TRBD1 agrees at 7 bases. Germline assignment: CDR1 MNHEY and CDR2 SMNVEV (reference sequence). The CDR3 runs to 15 residues. V gave up 5 bases and J gave up 9 bases; unmatched junction bases: 12. The CDR3 is CASSQRDSPPQKLFF. CDR3 bases: TGTGCCAGCAGTCAGAGGGACAGTCCCCCGCAAAAACTGTTTTTT.

The rearrangement links TRBV28 to TRBJ1-5; D call uncertain. CDR1 and CDR2 from the germline V gene are MDHEN and SYDVKM. The V end was cut by 6 bases, the J end by 2 bases, with 11 bases between. The length of the CDR3 is 14 residues. The CDR3 DNA is TGTGCCAGCAGAGAAAGGATGCGCAATCAGCCCCAGCATTTT. Protein: CASRERMRNQPQHF.

As to this clone: Distinct nucleotide sequences in the sample also encode this CDR3. The chain carries TRBV11-2 and TRBJ2-1; tentatively, D is TRBD2 (5 bases). The CDR3 spans 12 residues. Looked up from germline, CDR1 is SGHAT and CDR2 is FQNNGV. V shed 1 base and J shed 7 bases, with 5 bases lying between them. The CDR3 region has the DNA TGTGCCAGCAGCTTAGGGAGGAATGAGCAGTTCTTC. This codes for CASSLGRNEQFF.

The chain combines TRBV6-6 with TRBJ2-2; D possibly corresponds to TRBD2 (7 bases). CDR1 is MNHNY and CDR2 is SVGAGI in the germline V gene (reference sequence). Deletions cut 6 bases from V and 3 bases from J, with 14 bases between. The CDR3 sequence is 15 residues long. The DNA for the CDR3 is TGTGCCAGCAGCCCCACGGGGGGCGACACCGGGGAGCTGTTTTTT. Its protein product is CASSPTGGDTGELFF.

The genes are TRBV7-6 and TRBJ2-1, with D unclear. The CDR3 has 13 amino acids. Germline CDR1 reads SGHVS; CDR2 reads FNYEAQ. V lost 5 bases to trimming and J lost 9 bases, with 14 bases between them. The CDR3 here is CASSPYSFGEQFF. For the CDR3, the DNA is TGTGCCAGCAGCCCCTACTCATTTGGTGAGCAGTTCTTC.

The chain uses TRBV29-1 and TRBJ2-2, with D possibly being TRBD1 or TRBD2 (5 bases each). This CDR3 has 16 residues. The germline V gene encodes CDR1 SQVTM and CDR2 ANQGSEA. Trimming cost V 1 base and J 7 bases, with 19 bases left between them. As DNA, the CDR3 is TGCAGCGTTGAAGTCGGGGCCGCAGGGACCCTCGGGGAGCTGTTTTTT. Translation gives CSVEVGAAGTLGELFF.

This clone was observed a handful of times. V gene TRBV7-7 combines with J gene TRBJ2-2; 9 bases fit TRBD1. Germline loops: CDR1 SSHAT, CDR2 FNYEAQ (reference sequence). The CDR3 covers 16 residues. Trimming took 5 bases from V and 3 from J; bases not matched to a gene: 7. CDR3 sequence (DNA): TGTGCCAGCAGCCCGCCGGGACAGGGAGACACCGGGGAGCTGTTTTTT. It is translated as CASSPPGQGDTGELFF.

Concerning this clone itself: Other DNA sequences in this sample translate to the same CDR3. This chain uses TRBV7-9 with TRBJ2-7; no clear D. The CDR3 length is 11 residues. The V and J ends lost 5 bases and 3 bases respectively, with 5 bases between them. CDR1 is SEHNR, CDR2 FQNEAQ, per germline (reference sequence). As DNA, the CDR3 is TGTGCCAGCAGCCTCAGCTACGAGCAGTACTTC. Encoded protein: CASSLSYEQYF.

This chain connects TRBV27 to TRBJ2-1; unclear D gene. Trimming stripped 5 bases from V and 0 bases from J, with 14 bases between. CDR3 size: 16 residues. Germline CDR1 MNHEY, CDR2 SMNVEV (reference sequence). The CDR3 region is CASSPLLLSSYNEQFF. The CDR3 DNA is TGTGCCAGCAGTCCCCTCCTACTTAGCTCCTACAATGAGCAGTTCTTC.

The chain joins TRBV11-1 to TRBJ1-1; D is undetermined. The V and J ends lost 0 bases and 0 bases respectively, with 11 bases between them. Germline V gives CDR1 SGHAT, CDR2 FQDESV (reference sequence). The CDR3 runs 16 residues. The CDR3 DNA sequence: TGTGCCAGCAGCTTAGCGGATAGGGAAGTGAACACTGAAGCTTTCTTT. Translating it yields CASSLADREVNTEAFF.

The chain combines TRBV2 with TRBJ2-5, with D perhaps TRBD2 (5 bases). The CDR3 contains 12 residues. V gave up 4 bases and J gave up 2 bases, with 5 bases separating them. CDR1 is SNHLY and CDR2 is FYNNEI in the germline V gene. CDR3 region: CASSAGQETQYF. The CDR3 region has the DNA TGTGCCAGCAGTGCGGGGCAAGAGACCCAGTACTTC. The entire variable domain, with the rest obtained from reference TRBV2 and TRBJ2-5, is as follows: EPEVTQTPSHQVTQMGQEVILRCVPISNHLYFYWYRQILGQKVEFLVSFYNNEISEKSEIFDDQFSVERPDGSNFTLKIRSTKLEDSAMYFCASSAGQETQYFGPGTRLLVL.

V usage is TRBV7-9 and J usage is TRBJ1-3; no clear D. Germline-derived CDR1 and CDR2 are SEHNR and FQNEAQ (reference sequence). CDR3 length: 16 amino acids. V lost 5 bases and J 0 bases, leaving 14 bases between the germline ends. The CDR3 nucleotides read TGTGCCAGCAGCCGAACCACAGCGAACTCTGGAAACACCATATATTTT. Translation: CASSRTTANSGNTIYF.

The rearrangement links TRBV18 to TRBJ1-1; weak D call: TRBD1 (5 bases). The germline V gene has CDR1 KGHSH and CDR2 LQKENI. The CDR3 loop spans 16 amino acids. Trimming took 3 bases from V and 6 from J, leaving 20 bases between them. CDR3 in DNA: TGTGCCAGCTCACCCTGGGGGGGAACGAGCTACGCTGAAGCTTTCTTT. Translation: CASSPWGGTSYAEAFF.

This chain links TRBV5-5 with TRBJ2-7; unclear D gene. The CDR3 is 11 residues long. Germline lookup yields CDR1 SGHKS and CDR2 YYEKEE (reference sequence). Trimming left V 4 bases short and J 4 bases short, with 6 bases between. Here the CDR3 DNA reads TGTGCCAGCAGCCTTATTTACGAGCAGTACTTC. Its translation is CASSLIYEQYF.